The 7 T cell receptor beta chains given below trace back to one sample, sequenced in a study of T cell responses to AZD1222 COVID-19 vaccine. Using immunoSEQ multiplex PCR, the repertoire was profiled, and TCRdb retains in-frame clones only, with some absent. The data hold roughly 150,000 clones, with roughly 88% observed a single time. The sequencing here drew on peripheral blood, taken 28 days after the second AZD1222 dose. The origin of the receptors is an adult who received the AZD1222 COVID-19 vaccine.

The gene calls are TRBV21-1 and TRBJ1-1. TRBV21-1 is listed as a pseudogene. The CDR3 is 18 residues long. The CDR3 loop reads CASSTFVYGQPLNTEAFF. DNA for the CDR3: TGTGCCAGCAGCACCTTCGTTTACGGGCAGCCACTGAACACTGAAGCTTTCTTT.

This clone was recorded only once. The J gene is TRBJ1-5, the V gene TRBV5-5; maybe TRBD1 (5 bases). CDR3 length: 15 residues. Trimming stripped 4 bases from V and 0 bases from J, with 11 bases between. Looked up from germline, CDR1 is SGHKS and CDR2 is YYEKEE (reference sequence). The CDR3 region is CASSPAGYSNQPQHF. The CDR3 region has the DNA TGTGCCAGCAGCCCGGCAGGGTATAGCAATCAGCCCCAGCATTTT.

This clone was counted once. The chain uses TRBV5-8 and TRBJ2-7, with D perhaps TRBD2 (5 bases). This CDR3 is 13 amino acids long. V lost 4 bases, J lost 6 bases, and 14 bases lay in between. Germline assignment: CDR1 SGHTS and CDR2 YDEGEE. For the CDR3, the DNA is TGTGCCAGCAGCCTAGGCGCCGGGATCGAGCAGTACTTC. Its protein is CASSLGAGIEQYF. The whole variable domain, filled in from reference TRBV5-8 and TRBJ2-7, reads EAGVTQSPTHLIKTRGQQATLRCSPISGHTSVYWYQQALGLGLQFLLWYDEGEERNRGNFPPRFSGRQFPNYSSELNVNALELEDSALYLCASSLGAGIEQYFGPGTRLTVT.

With regard to this clone: Other nucleotide sequences from this sample produce the same CDR3. The rearrangement joins TRBV30 to TRBJ1-5; D is ambiguous. Germline CDR1 and CDR2: GTSNPN and SVGIG (reference sequence). Trimming removed 0 bases at V and 0 bases at J, with 3 bases between. CDR3 size: 13 residues. This chain's CDR3 is CAWSVGSNQPQHF. In DNA form, the CDR3 reads TGTGCCTGGAGTGTGGGTAGCAATCAGCCCCAGCATTTT.

The V call is TRBV29-1, the J call TRBJ1-4, with D possibly TRBD1 on 6 matching bases. The CDR3 loop spans 12 amino acids. V gave up 5 bases and J gave up 3 bases, with 7 bases separating them. CDR1 is SQVTM and CDR2 is ANQGSEA in the germline V gene. CDR3 loop: CSVRGANEKLFF. For the CDR3, the DNA is TGCAGCGTTAGGGGGGCTAATGAAAAACTGTTTTTT.

V gene TRBV5-4 combines with J gene TRBJ1-6, with 9 bases that match TRBD1. J was trimmed by 9 bases and V by 0 bases; bases with no gene match: 4. Germline lookup yields CDR1 SGHNT and CDR2 YYREEE (reference sequence). This CDR3 is 15 amino acids long. DNA for the CDR3: TGTGCCAGCAGCTTGGGGACAGGGGTTGCTTCACCCCTCCACTTT. Its protein product is CASSLGTGVASPLHF.

This clone was seen once. The rearrangement uses TRBV7-2 and TRBJ1-2; D is possibly TRBD1 (5 bases). CDR1 and CDR2 from the germline V gene are SGHTA and FQGNSA. Trimming shortened V by 3 bases and J by 4 bases, and 15 bases separated the two germline ends. The CDR3 extends over 15 amino acids. The CDR3 DNA follows: TGTGCCAGCAGCTTTCCGGGGCGGGGAGTCTATGGCTACACCTTC. Amino acids: CASSFPGRGVYGYTF.